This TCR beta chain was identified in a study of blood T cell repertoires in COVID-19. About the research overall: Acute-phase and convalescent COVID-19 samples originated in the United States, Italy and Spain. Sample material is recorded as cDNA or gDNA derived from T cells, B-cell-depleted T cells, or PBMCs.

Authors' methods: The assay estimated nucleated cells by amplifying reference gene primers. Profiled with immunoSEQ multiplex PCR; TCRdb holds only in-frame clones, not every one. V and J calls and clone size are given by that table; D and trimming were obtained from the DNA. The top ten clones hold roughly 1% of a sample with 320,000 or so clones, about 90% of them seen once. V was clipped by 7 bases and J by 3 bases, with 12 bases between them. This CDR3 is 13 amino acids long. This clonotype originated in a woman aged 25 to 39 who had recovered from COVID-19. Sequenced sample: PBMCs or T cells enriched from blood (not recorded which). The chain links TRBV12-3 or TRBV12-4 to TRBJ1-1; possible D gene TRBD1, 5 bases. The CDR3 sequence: CASNTTGDTEAFF. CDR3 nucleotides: TGTGCCAGCAACACTACAGGAGACACTGAAGCTTTCTTT.